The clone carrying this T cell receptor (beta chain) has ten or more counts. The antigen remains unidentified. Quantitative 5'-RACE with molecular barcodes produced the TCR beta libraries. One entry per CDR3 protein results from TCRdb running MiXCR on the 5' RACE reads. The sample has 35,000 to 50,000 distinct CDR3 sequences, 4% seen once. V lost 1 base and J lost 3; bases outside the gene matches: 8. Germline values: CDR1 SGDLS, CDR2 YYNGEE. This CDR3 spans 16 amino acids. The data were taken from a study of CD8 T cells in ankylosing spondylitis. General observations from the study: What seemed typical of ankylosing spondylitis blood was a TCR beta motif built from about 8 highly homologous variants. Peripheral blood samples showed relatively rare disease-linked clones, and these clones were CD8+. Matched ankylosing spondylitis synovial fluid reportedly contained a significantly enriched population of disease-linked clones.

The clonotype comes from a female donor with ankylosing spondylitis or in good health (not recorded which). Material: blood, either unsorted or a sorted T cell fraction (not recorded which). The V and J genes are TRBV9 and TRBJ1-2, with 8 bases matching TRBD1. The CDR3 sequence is CASSVTLPGGDYGYTF. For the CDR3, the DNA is TGTGCCAGCAGCGTAACTCTGCCAGGGGGCGACTATGGCTACACCTTC.